This paragraph covers one TCR beta chain sequence. Its antigen is as yet unknown. The entry originates in a study of cytomegalovirus exposure and HLA in healthy donors. Study at large: The study placed approximately 78% of its roughly 410 genotyped donors in the Caucasian-associated ancestry cluster. Study-wide results and caveats: Some highly shared sequence variants likely arose as a pipeline artifact. For most TCR sequences rarity was the rule, although some public TCRs occurred in many donors. The authors later found TCR association rates varying by HLA locus, with DRB1 most and HLA-C fewest.

There are 16 residues in the CDR3. The V and J ends lost 5 bases and 0 bases, in that order; junction bases with no gene match: 6. Germline V gives CDR1 SNHLY, CDR2 FYNNEI. Both 60 Vbeta primers and 13 Jbeta primers went into the PCR. The assay was immunoSEQ multiplex PCR, and TCRdb's table has in-frame clones only and misses some. The data contain about 130,000 clones, roughly 70% of them seen just once; the ten biggest clones take up 2.1%. This receptor was obtained from a middle-aged woman in good health and CMV-seropositive. The chain links TRBV2 to TRBJ2-4, with 8 nucleotides matching TRBD1. Sequencing was done on a sample of PBMCs. Written as DNA, the CDR3 is TGTGCCAGCAGTCTTGGACAGGGACTAGCCAAAAACATTCAGTACTTC. This encodes CASSLGQGLAKNIQYF.